The 27 T cell receptor beta chains below come from one sample, sequenced in a study of blood T cell repertoires in COVID-19. Assay: immunoSEQ multiplex PCR; the TCRdb copy retains only in-frame clones and omits some. The sample carries tens of thousands of clones, 65% to 90% recorded once. Sequenced input: peripheral blood. Source of these receptors: a woman at least 80 years old with acute or convalescent COVID-19.

The genes are TRBV9 and TRBJ2-2; D ambiguous. V lost 5 bases to trimming and J lost 4 bases, with 9 bases between them. Germline loops: CDR1 SGDLS, CDR2 YYNGEE. The CDR3 consists of 13 residues. CDR3 residues: CASSLKPTGELFF. The DNA for the CDR3 is TGTGCCAGCAGTCTTAAGCCCACCGGGGAGCTGTTTTTT.

The chain uses TRBV7-2 and TRBJ2-5, with 7 bases aligning to TRBD2. J was trimmed by 1 base and V by 0 bases; bases with no gene match: 2. The CDR3 has 15 amino acids. Looked up from germline, CDR1 is SGHTA and CDR2 is FQGNSA. The CDR3 protein is CASSLAPSGQETQYF. The CDR3 region has the DNA TGTGCCAGCAGCTTAGCTCCTAGCGGCCAAGAGACCCAGTACTTC.

The CDR3 region is CSVEASNYGYTF. For the CDR3, the DNA is TGCAGCGTTGAAGCATCCAACTATGGCTACACCTTC. J is TRBJ1-2 and V is TRBV29-1; D ambiguous. Between the trimmed V and J ends, which lost 1 base and 2 bases, there was a span of 5 bases. The CDR3 has 12 amino acids. CDR1 and CDR2 (germline): SQVTM, ANQGSEA.

V usage is TRBV9 and J usage is TRBJ2-5; TRBD2 aligns across 9 bases. Germline CDR1 reads SGDLS; CDR2 reads YYNGEE. The CDR3 is made up of 16 amino acids. V shed 3 bases, J shed 1 base, and the junction held 7 bases outside the gene matches. Here the CDR3 DNA reads TGTGCCAGCAGCGAGCTGGGCGGGAGGGTCCAAGAGACCCAGTACTTC. It yields the protein CASSELGGRVQETQYF. The full variable domain, with the rest looked up from reference TRBV9 and TRBJ2-5, is DSGVTQTPKHLITATGQRVTLRCSPRSGDLSVYWYQQSLDQGLQFLIQYYNGEERAKGNILERFSAQQFPDLHSELNLSSLELGDSALYFCASSELGGRVQETQYFGPGTRLLVL.

The V and J genes are TRBV30 and TRBJ2-5; 9 bases align to TRBD2. Germline loops: CDR1 GTSNPN, CDR2 SVGIG (reference sequence). Germline trimming cut 1 base from V and 2 bases from J; bases unmatched to any gene: 11. This CDR3 comprises 17 residues. The CDR3 bases are TGTGCCTGGAGTGAGGGGGGAGCGGGGGGTAGGCAAGAGACCCAGTACTTC. This codes for CAWSEGGAGGRQETQYF. Drawing the rest from reference TRBV30 and TRBJ2-5, the complete variable domain is SQTIHQWPATLVQPVGSPLSLECTVEGTSNPNLYWYRQAAGRGLQLLFYSVGIGQISSEVPQNLSASRPQDRQFILSSKKLLLSDSGFYLCAWSEGGAGGRQETQYFGPGTRLLVL.

This clone has only one observation. The chain has TRBV10-3 and TRBJ2-3; the match to TRBD1 covers 8 bases. Germline values: CDR1 ENHRY, CDR2 SYGVKD. Unmatched junction bases numbered 7, after V lost 3 bases and J lost 2 bases. This CDR3 has 16 amino acids. The CDR3 DNA reads as TGTGCCATCAGTGACCCGGGACAGGCGAACACAGATACGCAGTATTTT. Translated, it gives CAISDPGQANTDTQYF.

This chain connects TRBV6-2 or TRBV6-3 to TRBJ2-1; TRBD2 might be the D (6 bases). Germline lookup yields CDR1 MNHEY and CDR2 SVGEGT. The CDR3 runs 14 residues. V shed 1 base and J shed 8 bases, with 12 bases lying between them. The CDR3 reads CASSYLGGRDEQFF. The DNA of the CDR3 is TGTGCCAGCAGTTACTTGGGGGGACGGGATGAGCAGTTCTTC.

The chain is built from TRBV7-2 and TRBJ2-7; D remains unclear. The CDR3 length is 14 residues. V was trimmed by 1 base and J by 0 bases, leaving 7 bases between them. Germline lookup yields CDR1 SGHTA and CDR2 FQGNSA. In DNA, the CDR3 is TGTGCCAGCAGCTTAGGTTTGAGCTCCTACGAGCAGTACTTC. This sequence encodes CASSLGLSSYEQYF. The whole variable domain, filled in from reference TRBV7-2 and TRBJ2-7, reads GAGVSQSPSNKVTEKGKDVELRCDPISGHTALYWYRQSLGQGLEFLIYFQGNSAPDKSGLPSDRFSAERTGGSVSTLTIQRTQQEDSAVYLCASSLGLSSYEQYFGPGTRLTVT.

V gene TRBV19 combines with J gene TRBJ2-1, with 11 bases fitting TRBD2. Germline V gives CDR1 LNHDA, CDR2 SQIVND (reference sequence). CDR3 size: 12 residues. V gave up 8 bases and J gave up 6 bases; unmatched junction bases: 0. The CDR3 is CASGTSGNEQFF. DNA for the CDR3: TGTGCCAGTGGGACTAGCGGCAATGAGCAGTTCTTC. Using reference TRBV19 and TRBJ2-1 for the parts outside the CDR3, the full variable domain is DGGITQSPKYLFRKEGQNVTLSCEQNLNHDAMYWYRQDPGQGLRLIYYSQIVNDFQKGDIAEGYSVSREKKESFPLTVTSAQKNPTAFYLCASGTSGNEQFFGPGTRLTVL.

This clone has more than one count but fewer than ten. This rearrangement joins TRBV1 to TRBJ1-1; TRBD1, the D gene given by the table, was not confirmed from the DNA. TRBV1 is tagged as a pseudogene. The CDR3 loop spans 16 amino acids. CDR3 sequence reads: CTSRLRQGPRTVEAFF. CDR3 bases: TGCACCAGCAGACTAAGACAGGGGCCCCGAACGGTTGAAGCTTTCTTT.

The genes are TRBV3-1 (or the pseudogene TRBV3-2) and TRBJ2-3, with D maybe TRBD1 (5 bases). Germline V lookup: CDR1 LGHDT, CDR2 YNNKEL (reference sequence). The CDR3 is 15 amino acids. Trimming stripped 1 base from V and 5 bases from J, with 13 bases between. CDR3 DNA sequence: TGTGCCAGCAGCCAAGGGGGCAGGGTGAGAGATACGCAGTATTTT. Its translation is CASSQGGRVRDTQYF.

This clone was found once. The chain couples TRBV27 to TRBJ2-7, with 10 bases that match TRBD2. This CDR3 spans 15 amino acids. The junction had 7 bases not matched to a gene; V was cut back by 3 bases and J by 5 bases. The V gene's germline CDR1 is MNHEY and CDR2 SMNVEV (reference sequence). CDR3: CASSFVASGSHEQYF. CDR3 nucleotide sequence: TGTGCCAGCAGTTTTGTGGCTAGCGGGAGTCACGAGCAGTACTTC.

This sequence joins TRBV7-8 and TRBJ1-2; D not certain. Germline V CDR1 and CDR2: SGHVS, FQNEAQ. The germline V and J ends were trimmed by 3 bases and 3 bases, with 14 bases remaining between them. The CDR3 contains 15 residues. The CDR3 here is CASSFDPGLDYGYTF. In nucleotides, the CDR3 is TGTGCCAGCAGCTTTGACCCCGGACTTGACTATGGCTACACCTTC.

The chain is built from TRBV11-3 and TRBJ2-2; the match to TRBD1 covers 8 bases. With V trimmed by 6 bases and J by 7 bases, 4 bases remained unmatched. The CDR3 is made up of 13 amino acids. Germline V gene sequence: CDR1 SGHNT, CDR2 YENEEA. CDR3 residues: CASSPGQGGELFF. The CDR3 DNA follows: TGTGCCAGCAGTCCTGGACAGGGCGGGGAGCTGTTTTTT. The variable domain in full, with the rest retrieved from reference TRBV11-3 and TRBJ2-2, is EAGVVQSPRYKIIEKKQPVAFWCNPISGHNTLYWYLQNLGQGPELLIRYENEEAVDDSQLPKDRFSAERLKGVDSTLKIQPAELGDSAVYLCASSPGQGGELFFGEGSRLTVL.

V and J are TRBV11-2 and TRBJ1-2, with TRBD1 as a possible D gene (6 bases). Germline CDR1 and CDR2: SGHAT and FQNNGV. The length of the CDR3 is 14 residues. V lost 2 bases to trimming and J lost 3 bases, with 10 bases between them. The CDR3 sequence is CASSLRQGYYGYTF. In DNA form, the CDR3 reads TGTGCCAGCAGCTTACGGCAGGGGTACTATGGCTACACCTTC.

The rearrangement uses TRBV7-2 and TRBJ2-7; D possibly corresponds to TRBD2 (5 bases). The CDR3 length is 15 residues. The germline V and J ends were trimmed by 5 bases and 2 bases, with 16 bases remaining between them. Germline lookup yields CDR1 SGHTA and CDR2 FQGNSA. The DNA for the CDR3 is TGTGCCAGCAGCCCCGCGGGCACGGCGGCCTACGAGCAGTACTTC. This encodes CASSPAGTAAYEQYF.

The rearrangement uses TRBV2 and TRBJ1-5; 7 bases are shared with TRBD1. Germline-derived CDR1 and CDR2 are SNHLY and FYNNEI. The CDR3 length is 13 residues. J was trimmed by 7 bases and V by 7 bases; bases with no gene match: 7. The CDR3 sequence is CASKEQGDQPQHF. CDR3 in DNA: TGTGCCAGCAAAGAGCAGGGGGACCAGCCCCAGCATTTT.

The rearrangement joins TRBV9 to TRBJ1-2; maybe TRBD1 (5 bases). The CDR3 sequence is 14 residues long. Trimming pared 3 bases from V and 3 bases from J, leaving 12 bases between. Germline loops: CDR1 SGDLS, CDR2 YYNGEE. The CDR3 coding sequence is TGTGCCAGCAGCGCCATTTCGGGGGACTATGGCTACACCTTC. Residues: CASSAISGDYGYTF.

The V and J genes are TRBV4-3 and TRBJ1-2; no firm D call. The V gene lost 1 base and the J gene lost 2 bases, with 5 bases spanning the gap. The germline gives CDR1 LGHNA, CDR2 YSLEER. There are 13 residues in the CDR3. CDR3 bases: TGCGCCAGCAGCCAAGTGACAAACTATGGCTACACCTTC. This sequence encodes CASSQVTNYGYTF.

The rearrangement links TRBV5-1 to TRBJ1-4; D not certain. The V end was cut by 0 bases, the J end by 8 bases, with 14 bases between. Germline V gene data show CDR1 as SGHRS and CDR2 as YFSETQ. The CDR3 length is 15 residues. The CDR3 DNA is TGCGCCAGCAGCTTGGAAGGACGCCGAGGGGAAAAACTGTTTTTT. This codes for CASSLEGRRGEKLFF.

A single count supports this clone. The chain carries TRBV29-1 and TRBJ1-1, with D hard to call. This CDR3 has 13 amino acids. Germline CDR1 reads SQVTM; CDR2 reads ANQGSEA. With 8 bases removed from V and 2 bases from J, the gap between germline ends came to 15 bases. The CDR3 reads CSTLHSANTEAFF. The DNA of the CDR3 is TGCAGCACCCTCCACAGTGCTAACACTGAAGCTTTCTTT. The complete variable domain, with remaining parts taken from reference TRBV29-1 and TRBJ1-1, reads SAVISQKPSRDICQRGTSLTIQCQVDSQVTMMFWYRQQPGQSLTLIATANQGSEATYESGFVIDKFPISRPNLTFSTLTVSNMSPEDSSIYLCSTLHSANTEAFFGQGTRLTVV.

This clone has only one observation. V usage is TRBV5-8 and J usage is TRBJ1-1; D not certain. Trimming cost V 0 bases and J 0 bases, with 21 bases left between them. Per the germline V gene, CDR1 is SGHTS and CDR2 is YDEGEE. The CDR3 consists of 19 residues. CDR3 amino acids: CASSLAFRSTRFVNTEAFF. The CDR3 nucleotides are TGTGCCAGCAGCTTGGCATTTCGGTCAACCCGTTTCGTGAACACTGAAGCTTTCTTT.

This chain uses TRBV19 with TRBJ2-5; maybe TRBD2 (5 bases). The V end was cut by 6 bases, the J end by 1 base, with 9 bases between. CDR1 is LNHDA, CDR2 SQIVND, per germline (reference sequence). The CDR3 spans 13 residues. The CDR3 sequence is CASRHTSQETQYF. The CDR3 nucleotides read TGTGCCAGTAGACATACTAGCCAAGAGACCCAGTACTTC.

This clone was seen more than once but under ten times. The CDR3: CASSIQGGSSPLHF. The CDR3, as DNA: TGTGCCAGCAGCATACAGGGCGGATCCTCACCCCTCCACTTT. This chain links TRBV9 with TRBJ1-6; D is perhaps TRBD1 (6 bases). Looked up from germline, CDR1 is SGDLS and CDR2 is YYNGEE. This CDR3 has 14 residues. The V end lost 4 bases, the J end lost 10 bases, and 15 bases lay between the germline ends.

The chain employs TRBV6-6 and TRBJ1-1; D might be TRBD1 (5 bases). The germline V gene has CDR1 MNHNY and CDR2 SVGAGI (reference sequence). V gave up 6 bases and J gave up 5 bases, with 10 bases separating them. This CDR3 region has 12 residues. The CDR3, as DNA: TGTGCCAGCAGAACCGACAGAACTGAAGCTTTCTTT. It encodes CASRTDRTEAFF.

The rearrangement joins TRBV10-1 to TRBJ2-3; 8 bases map to TRBD2. CDR1 is WNHNN, CDR2 SYGVQD, per germline (reference sequence). The CDR3 covers 15 residues. The trim removed 2 bases at V and 3 bases at J, leaving 4 bases unmatched. CDR3 in amino acids: CASSERTGGTDTQYF. In DNA form, the CDR3 reads TGCGCCAGCAGTGAGAGGACGGGGGGGACAGATACGCAGTATTTT.

The rearrangement uses TRBV7-2 and TRBJ1-2; possible D gene TRBD1, 6 bases. The length of the CDR3 is 14 residues. V lost 5 bases and J lost 4, with 14 bases in between. Germline-derived CDR1 and CDR2 are SGHTA and FQGNSA. CDR3 sequence (DNA): TGTGCCAGCAGCACCAGACAGGACATCTATGGCTACACCTTC. Translating it yields CASSTRQDIYGYTF. Complete variable domain (other parts from reference TRBV7-2 and TRBJ1-2): GAGVSQSPSNKVTEKGKDVELRCDPISGHTALYWYRQSLGQGLEFLIYFQGNSAPDKSGLPSDRFSAERTGGSVSTLTIQRTQQEDSAVYLCASSTRQDIYGYTFGSGTRLTVV.